Reported below is one T cell receptor (beta chain). This CDR3 is built from 13 residues. With 0 bases removed from V and 6 bases from J, the gap between germline ends came to 10 bases. Germline CDR1 and CDR2: GTSNPN and SVGIG (reference sequence). This entry comes from a study of blood T cell repertoires in COVID-19. Study details: PBMCs, B-cell-depleted T cells, or T cells were the source of the cDNA or gDNA that made up the material.

Original processing methods: Amplification from reference gene primers served as the basis for estimated nucleated cell counts. Measured with immunoSEQ multiplex PCR; TCRdb has only the in-frame clones, and not every one. The DNA gave D and trimming, while V, J and clone size come from that table. This table holds about 160,000 clones, around 79% found once. Followed over time, Seattle patients had been enrolled while infection was active. The source of this sequence is a woman aged 60-75 years with COVID-19, enrolled during active disease. The specimen sequenced was peripheral blood. V and J are TRBV30 and TRBJ2-3; D not certain. The CDR3 sequence: CAWSVLPPDTQYF. DNA for the CDR3: TGTGCCTGGAGTGTACTTCCGCCGGATACGCAGTATTTT.